Listed below are T cell receptor beta chains from one sample, sequenced in a study of T cell responses to AZD1222 COVID-19 vaccine. TCRdb keeps only in-frame clones here, not all; method: immunoSEQ multiplex PCR. The table lists more than 45,000 clones, about 88% of them singletons. Specimen: peripheral blood, collected on day 0 of AZD1222 vaccination. The receptors come from an adult in good health. Both conserved end residues are part of each CDR3. Each record gives: CDR3 protein, D gene, CDR3 length, J gene, V gene. A D gene is named only where the DNA matches it firmly.

CASSLGTASGNTIYF NA 15 TRBJ1-3 TRBV28
CASSIAPDYSNQPQHF NA 16 TRBJ1-5 TRBV19
CASSLSTSYEQYF NA 13 TRBJ2-7 TRBV5-5
CASSETGSHNSPLHF TRBD1 15 TRBJ1-6 TRBV2
CASSTGTENEKLFF NA 14 TRBJ1-4 TRBV6-2/TRBV6-3
CAISGQNKNYGYTF NA 14 TRBJ1-2 TRBV10-3
CASSRTNRGNSLHF TRBD1 14 TRBJ1-6 TRBV6-5
CASSITSANNEQFF TRBD2 14 TRBJ2-1 TRBV19
CASSRPGQGFWASNQPQHF TRBD1 19 TRBJ1-5 TRBV19
CASSQGWDRDGNTIYF TRBD1 16 TRBJ1-3 TRBV3-1/TRBV3-2
CATSRDQVTWSYGYTF NA 16 TRBJ1-2 TRBV15
CASSDRGQSNQPQHF NA 15 TRBJ1-5 TRBV6-5
CASSLAVGQQPQHF NA 14 TRBJ1-5 TRBV7-2
CATSVPGGYNEQFF NA 14 TRBJ2-1 TRBV24-1
CASSIALGGRNLMETQYF NA 18 TRBJ2-5 TRBV19
CASSVRVRNTEAFF NA 14 TRBJ1-1 TRBV27
CASSVGRTSSGYTF NA 14 TRBJ1-2 TRBV2
CASSQAGGYGYTF TRBD1 13 TRBJ1-2 TRBV4-1
CSAAGQAGETQYF NA 13 TRBJ2-5 TRBV29-1
CASSLGQGFGTGELFF TRBD1 16 TRBJ2-2 TRBV5-1
CASSLSGTGSYEQYF TRBD1 15 TRBJ2-7 TRBV7-9
CASSYSESYNEQFF NA 14 TRBJ2-1 TRBV11-2
CASSLYTGSSGNTIYF NA 16 TRBJ1-3 TRBV9
CSVALSGAPQIYGYTF NA 16 TRBJ1-2 TRBV29-1
CASSPDGDATNEKLFF NA 16 TRBJ1-4 TRBV2
CASSFDRETGELFF TRBD1 14 TRBJ2-2 TRBV11-3
CASSLIMGDTGELFF NA 15 TRBJ2-2 TRBV5-1
CASKKSAGIDNEQFF NA 15 TRBJ2-1 TRBV7-8
CASSDGQTNSPLHF NA 14 TRBJ1-6 TRBV6-1